This T cell receptor beta chain was recovered during a study of T cells in narcolepsy. Turning to the study itself: Donors had narcolepsy type 1 or type 2, or were healthy controls.

Findings and caveats of the study: Autoreactive clone sequences were missing from some blood memory CD4+ repertoires. Blood of same and different patients, but not healthy controls, reportedly held recurring autoreactive clonotypes. Same-patient CSF and blood CD4+ T cell clonotypes included HCRT-specific and TRIB2-specific autoreactive ones.

The assay was immunoSEQ multiplex PCR, and TCRdb's table has in-frame clones only and misses some. The profile shows 30,000 or so clones, roughly 80% of them singletons. A remark on this clone: No antigen is known for it.

CDR1 and CDR2 from the germline V gene are KGHSH and LQKENI. The length of the CDR3 is 15 residues. The V gene lost 1 base and the J gene lost 8 bases, with 15 bases spanning the gap. The source is a human donor in good health. Sequencing was performed on memory (CD45RA-) CD4+ T cells from blood. This chain uses TRBV18 with TRBJ2-1; tentatively, D is TRBD2 (6 bases). The CDR3 sequence: CASSPLGLGTDEQFF. The CDR3 nucleotides read TGTGCCAGCTCACCACTGGGACTGGGGACCGATGAGCAGTTCTTC.